Shown below are 21 T cell receptor beta chains from a single sample sequenced in a study of T cells in Graves' hyperthyroidism and ophthalmopathy. Amplification of TCR beta CDR3 regions was performed using RNA transcripts as template. HTBI primers were employed in a first-round RT-PCR of the TCR CDR3. One entry per CDR3 protein results from TCRdb running MiXCR on the multiplex PCR reads. This table has 500,000 to 750,000 distinct CDR3 sequences, 15% to 18% appearing once. Sequenced: blood. Source of these receptors: a woman between 25 and 40 years old with Graves' hyperthyroidism.

This clonotype was picked up many times. The chain links TRBV7-6 to TRBJ2-7, with 9 bases matching TRBD2. This CDR3 comprises 16 residues. V lost 2 bases, J lost 2 bases, and 7 bases stayed unmatched. Germline V lookup: CDR1 SGHVS, CDR2 FNYEAQ. CDR3 loop: CASSLRVAGAPYEQYF. CDR3 bases: TGTGCCAGCAGCTTAAGGGTAGCGGGAGCCCCCTACGAGCAGTACTTC. The full variable domain, its missing parts supplied by reference TRBV7-6 and TRBJ2-7, is GAGVSQSPRYKVTKRGQDVALRCDPISGHVSLYWYRQALGQGPEFLTYFNYEAQQDKSGLPNDRFSAERPEGSISTLTIQRTEQRDSAMYRCASSLRVAGAPYEQYFGPGTRLTVT.

This clonotype appeared many times. The chain carries TRBV3-1 and TRBJ2-1; D could derive from TRBD1 or TRBD2 (6 bases each). The germline V and J ends were trimmed by 4 bases and 5 bases, with 12 bases remaining between them. CDR1 and CDR2 from the germline V gene are LGHDT and YNNKEL (reference sequence). The CDR3 totals 14 residues. CDR3 amino acids: CASSLRGLHNEQFF. Here the CDR3 DNA reads TGTGCCAGCAGCCTCAGGGGACTCCACAATGAGCAGTTCTTC.

The table lists this clonotype with many counts. The gene calls are TRBV12-3 or TRBV12-4 and TRBJ1-1; 8 bases match TRBD1. Unmatched junction bases numbered 10, after V lost 7 bases and J lost 3 bases. The CDR3 loop spans 15 amino acids. CDR3 residues: CASKTSGGLYTEAFF. CDR3 nucleotides: TGTGCCAGCAAAACCTCAGGGGGCTTGTACACTGAAGCTTTCTTT.

A remark on this clonotype: Just one base apart from a much larger clone, this may be a read error. The genes are TRBV7-2 and TRBJ2-3; 11 nucleotides match TRBD2. This CDR3 is built from 18 residues. Germline loops: CDR1 SGHTA, CDR2 FQGNSA. J gave up 5 bases and V 4 bases, and 14 bases lay outside the gene matches. The CDR3 protein is CASSSGGALAGDIDTQYF. The CDR3 coding sequence is TGTGCCAGCAGCTCCGGGGGGGCACTAGCGGGAGATATAGATACGCAGTATTTT.

This clonotype is a singleton in its sample. A much larger clone lies one base from this, so it may be a read error. The final CDR3 position lacks the conserved phenylalanine or tryptophan, pointing to a likely read error. This rearrangement joins TRBV7-2 to TRBJ2-7, with a possible D match to TRBD2 (7 bases). V lost 0 bases, J lost 4 bases, and 13 bases lay in between. CDR3 length: 15 residues. Germline CDR1 is SGHTA and CDR2 is FQGNSA. The CDR3 sequence is CASSLAGGGGYEQYS. As DNA, the CDR3 is TGTGCCAGCAGCTTAGCGGGGGGGGGCGGATACGAGCAGTACTCC.

A remark on this clonotype: A much larger clone is a single base away; this may be a read error. The CDR3 nucleotides are TGTGCCAGCAGCCGGGCCAGGACTAGCGGACCCAACCAGGGGAGCTCCTACAATGAGCAGTTCTTC. Its protein is CASSRARTSGPNQGSSYNEQFF. J is TRBJ2-1 and V is TRBV7-8; 10 nucleotides match TRBD2. V was pared by 5 bases and J by 0 bases, with 22 bases of the junction left unmatched. This CDR3 has 22 amino acids. Germline values: CDR1 SGHVS, CDR2 FQNEAQ.

This clonotype was detected only a few times. Here the CDR3 reads CASSLGPSGRLSNEQYF. The CDR3 DNA reads TGTGCCAGCAGCTTGGGACCTAGCGGGAGGTTGAGCAATGAGCAGTACTTC. V and J are TRBV5-6 and TRBJ2-7; 11 nucleotides agree with TRBD2. Germline V gives CDR1 SGHDT, CDR2 YYEEEE. CDR3 length: 17 residues. V trimming: 0 bases; J trimming: 7 bases; junction bases outside the gene matches: 12.

In its sample, this clonotype was seen many times. The rearrangement joins TRBV7-9 to TRBJ1-1; no reliable D call. This CDR3 contains 13 residues. Germline V gene sequence: CDR1 SEHNR, CDR2 FQNEAQ (reference sequence). V lost 5 bases, J lost 1 base, and 8 bases lay in between. CDR3 DNA: TGTGCCAGCAGCGTCAAAGGGAACACTGAAGCTTTCTTT. Protein sequence: CASSVKGNTEAFF.

This clonotype was detected ten times or more. J is TRBJ2-1 and V is TRBV28; 8 bases are a match to TRBD2. CDR3 size: 16 residues. V shed 3 bases and J 5 bases; nucleotides not matched to a gene: 9. From germline, CDR1 is MDHEN and CDR2 SYDVKM. The CDR3 reads CASSLSGGRTHNEQFF. In DNA, the CDR3 is TGTGCCAGCAGTTTGTCTGGCGGGAGGACCCACAATGAGCAGTTCTTC.

This clonotype was seen many times. The J gene is TRBJ2-7, the V gene TRBV10-3; TRBD2 aligns across 7 bases. Germline CDR1 reads ENHRY; CDR2 reads SYGVKD. Trimming removed 2 bases from V and 3 bases from J; junction bases left unmatched: 7. This CDR3 spans 15 amino acids. The CDR3 here is CAISETQGLHYEQYF. CDR3 sequence (DNA): TGTGCCATCAGTGAGACCCAGGGACTACACTACGAGCAGTACTTC.

This clonotype was found a few times. The V call is TRBV2, the J call TRBJ2-3; D not certain. Trimming removed 7 bases at V and 6 bases at J, with 14 bases between. Germline CDR1 is SNHLY and CDR2 is FYNNEI. This CDR3 is 13 amino acids long. DNA of the CDR3: TGTGCCAGCATCCCATCCACCTTGGATACGCAGTATTTT. Residues: CASIPSTLDTQYF.

About this clonotype itself: This clone may be a read error of a much larger clone one base away. The gene calls are TRBV20-1 and TRBJ2-3; TRBD2 aligns across 13 bases. The V and J ends lost 6 bases and 3 bases, in that order; junction bases with no gene match: 6. Looked up from germline, CDR1 is DFQATT and CDR2 is SNEGSKA (reference sequence). The CDR3 is made up of 15 amino acids. The CDR3 reads CSASETSGRTDTQYF. The CDR3 nucleotides read TGCAGTGCGTCGGAGACTAGCGGGAGGACAGATACGCAGTATTTT.

This clonotype was detected once. The chain recombines TRBV7-2 with TRBJ2-1, with 9 bases aligning to TRBD2. V lost 2 bases and J lost 4; bases outside the gene matches: 6. The CDR3 covers 16 residues. Germline V lookup: CDR1 SGHTA, CDR2 FQGNSA. The CDR3, as DNA: TGTGCCAGCAGCTTACGTCGACTAGCGGAGTACAATGAGCAGTTCTTC. This codes for CASSLRRLAEYNEQFF.

This sequence joins TRBV20-1 and TRBJ2-1; no clear D. TRBJ2-7 explains the end of the DNA better; the J call may be wrong. From germline, CDR1 is DFQATT and CDR2 SNEGSKA (reference sequence). The CDR3 is 17 residues long. CDR3 protein: CSAREANPSSSYNEQYF. In nucleotides, the CDR3 is TGCAGTGCTAGAGAAGCTAACCCTTCGAGCTCCTACAATGAGCAGTACTTC.

The CDR3 sequence: CASSLGTGGFGNTIYF. The CDR3 bases are TGTGCCAGCAGTTTGGGGACAGGGGGCTTTGGAAACACCATATATTTT. The V gene is TRBV28, the J gene TRBJ1-3, with 12 bases lining up with TRBD1. Germline assignment: CDR1 MDHEN and CDR2 SYDVKM. Germline trimming cut 3 bases from V and 3 bases from J; bases unmatched to any gene: 3. The CDR3 loop spans 16 amino acids.

A remark on this clonotype: This may come from a read error, since a much larger clone is one base off. The chain carries TRBV27 and TRBJ2-7; 7 bases are shared with TRBD1. Germline V gene sequence: CDR1 MNHEY, CDR2 SMNVEV (reference sequence). Trimming took 6 bases from V and 2 from J; bases not matched to a gene: 13. This CDR3 has 16 residues. As DNA, the CDR3 is TGTGCCAGCAGCCTAACAACAGGGGAAGGTCCCTACGAGCAGTACTTC. Amino acids: CASSLTTGEGPYEQYF.

This clonotype was found a few times. This chain links TRBV24-1 with TRBJ2-1; 9 nucleotides match TRBD1. Germline CDR1 reads KGHDR; CDR2 reads SFDVKD. The CDR3 extends over 17 amino acids. The junction had 8 bases not matched to a gene; V was cut back by 3 bases and J by 3 bases. This CDR3 reads CATSDHPGQGFYNEQFF. The CDR3, as DNA: TGTGCCACCAGTGATCACCCGGGACAGGGATTCTACAATGAGCAGTTCTTC.

The chain couples TRBV6-1 to TRBJ1-5; D ambiguous. The CDR3 contains 14 residues. The V end lost 6 bases, the J end lost 6 bases, and 15 bases lay between the germline ends. CDR1 and CDR2 (germline): MNHNS, SASEGT. For the CDR3, the DNA is TGTGCCAGCAGCGACACACTCGGAGGTCAGCCCCAGCATTTT. Translating it yields CASSDTLGGQPQHF.

The chain carries TRBV4-1 and TRBJ2-2; D is uncertain. V lost 0 bases and J 7 bases, leaving 15 bases between the germline ends. CDR1 and CDR2 (germline): MGHRA, YSYEKL. The CDR3 is 16 residues long. CDR3 region: CASSQEGIGVGGELFF. CDR3 nucleotide sequence: TGCGCCAGCAGCCAAGAGGGTATCGGAGTAGGCGGGGAGCTGTTTTTT.

This clonotype came up many times. The chain employs TRBV3-1 and TRBJ2-1; D unclear. With 0 bases removed from V and 1 base from J, the gap between germline ends came to 7 bases. Germline lookup yields CDR1 LGHDT and CDR2 YNNKEL (reference sequence). The CDR3 is made up of 15 amino acids. CDR3 coding DNA: TGTGCCAGCAGCCAAGACCCCCGTTCCTACAATGAGCAGTTCTTC. It is translated as CASSQDPRSYNEQFF.

There are many counts of this clonotype. The V and J genes are TRBV27 and TRBJ2-3; 7 bases match TRBD1. V shed 1 base and J 5 bases; nucleotides not matched to a gene: 6. This CDR3 spans 15 amino acids. Germline CDR1 reads MNHEY; CDR2 reads SMNVEV (reference sequence). The CDR3 bases are TGTGCCAGCAGTTTATTGACAGGGAAAGGAGATACGCAGTATTTT. It is translated as CASSLLTGKGDTQYF.